One sample yielded the 21 T cell receptor beta chains listed below, sequenced in a study of blood T cells in healthy people across ages (dated by TCRdb to about 2015). Libraries were built with 5' RACE. These reads were obtained on an Illumina HiSeq 2500. The second PCR ran for roughly 7 to 12 cycles and used a J-beta primer mix along with a sample-barcoded 5' primer. Starting from the raw public reads, TCRdb applied fastp trimming at Q25, assembled clones with MiXCR and retained in-frame beta chains. Each entry merges the rows of one CDR3 protein and shows their most common DNA and genes. In all, the sample holds about 670,000 distinct CDR3 sequences, and roughly half of those were seen once. The leading ten clones occupy approximately 13% of the sample. Sample: blood. The receptor set was obtained from a woman older than 75 in good health.

V and J are TRBV3-1 and TRBJ2-5; D ambiguous. V gave up 0 bases and J gave up 6 bases, with 2 bases separating them. CDR1 is LGHDT, CDR2 YNNKEL, per germline (reference sequence). The CDR3 runs to 11 residues. CDR3 loop: CASSQDKTQYF. In nucleotides, the CDR3 is TGTGCCAGCAGCCAAGATAAGACCCAGTACTTC.

A note on this clonotype: A much larger clone sits a single nucleotide away, making a read error possible. The V call is TRBV5-1, the J call TRBJ2-1; no firm D call. The germline V gene has CDR1 SGHRS and CDR2 YFSETQ. The ends were cut back, 0 bases at V and 9 bases at J, with 13 bases in the middle. This CDR3 contains 14 residues. The CDR3 protein is CASSLVLGKGEQFF. The CDR3 coding sequence is TGCGCCAGCAGCTTGGTTCTGGGAAAGGGTGAGCAGTTCTTC. The whole variable domain, filled in from reference TRBV5-1 and TRBJ2-1, reads KAGVTQTPRYLIKTRGQQVTLSCSPISGHRSVSWYQQTPGQGLQFLFEYFSETQRNKGNFPGRFSGRQFSNSRSEMNVSTLELGDSALYLCASSLVLGKGEQFFGPGTRLTVL.

This chain connects TRBV5-1 to TRBJ2-3, with 10 bases fitting TRBD2. V shed 2 bases and J 6 bases; nucleotides not matched to a gene: 9. CDR3 length: 16 amino acids. The germline CDR1 and CDR2 sequences are SGHRS and YFSETQ. The chain's CDR3 is CASSFVELAGRDTQYF. CDR3 coding DNA: TGCGCCAGCAGCTTTGTGGAACTAGCGGGGAGGGATACGCAGTATTTT.

The chain combines TRBV11-2 with TRBJ2-1; 11 bases are a match to TRBD2. This CDR3 is built from 16 residues. The V gene's germline CDR1 is SGHAT and CDR2 FQNNGV. Trimming removed 3 bases from V and 6 bases from J; junction bases left unmatched: 7. The CDR3 is CASSFLTSGEPNEQFF. The DNA of the CDR3 is TGTGCCAGCAGCTTTTTGACTAGCGGGGAGCCCAATGAGCAGTTCTTC.

This clonotype was recorded at least ten times. The rearrangement joins TRBV5-1 to TRBJ2-3; 9 bases are a match to TRBD2. The CDR3 is made up of 14 amino acids. The V segment lost 0 bases and the J segment 6 bases; nucleotides outside the gene matches: 2. The V gene's germline CDR1 is SGHRS and CDR2 YFSETQ. The CDR3 nucleotides read TGCGCCAGCAGCTTGGCTAGCGGGGACGATACGCAGTATTTT. Translated: CASSLASGDDTQYF.

J is TRBJ2-5 and V is TRBV5-1, with TRBD2 matching 12 bases. The J call may be mistaken, given a closer DNA end match to TRBJ2-7. This CDR3 has 15 amino acids. Germline V gene sequence: CDR1 SGHRS, CDR2 YFSETQ. Here the CDR3 DNA reads TGCGCCAGCAGCATCTCCGGGACTAGCGGGCTCGAGCAGTACTTC. This sequence encodes CASSISGTSGLEQYF.

The rearrangement links TRBV29-1 to TRBJ2-1, with TRBD2 matching 7 bases. This CDR3 spans 11 amino acids. CDR1 is SQVTM, CDR2 ANQGSEA, per germline. J gave up 8 bases and V 8 bases, and 6 bases lay outside the gene matches. The chain's CDR3 is CSTGLVYEQFF. CDR3 in DNA: TGCAGCACCGGACTAGTCTATGAGCAGTTCTTC.

The chain carries TRBV7-2 and TRBJ1-4; D remains unclear. There are 15 residues in the CDR3. CDR1 is SGHTA, CDR2 FQGNSA, per germline. V lost 1 base to trimming and J lost 5 bases, with 11 bases between them. The CDR3 loop reads CASSLVRQPNEKLFF. The CDR3 nucleotides read TGTGCCAGCAGCTTAGTTCGCCAGCCAAATGAAAAACTGTTTTTT.

The V call is TRBV4-1, the J call TRBJ2-3; no definite D call. V lost 3 bases and J lost 0, with 10 bases in between. The CDR3 is 15 residues long. Per the germline V gene, CDR1 is MGHRA and CDR2 is YSYEKL. The CDR3 loop reads CASSQLDTSTDTQYF. Written as DNA, the CDR3 is TGCGCCAGCAGCCAGCTAGATACTAGCACAGATACGCAGTATTTT.

The chain is built from TRBV7-6 and TRBJ2-3; 9 bases fit TRBD1. Germline V gene lookup returns CDR1 SGHVS and CDR2 FNYEAQ. Germline trimming cut 7 bases from V and 3 bases from J; bases unmatched to any gene: 8. The CDR3 loop spans 15 amino acids. CDR3 sequence reads: CASNSGQGPTDTQYF. CDR3 coding DNA: TGTGCCAGCAACTCCGGACAGGGGCCAACAGATACGCAGTATTTT.

This rearrangement joins TRBV20-1 to TRBJ2-1; 8 bases are a match to TRBD2. Germline CDR1 is DFQATT and CDR2 is SNEGSKA (reference sequence). The CDR3 length is 14 residues. The J segment lost 5 bases and the V segment lost 3 bases, leaving 6 bases of the junction unmatched. Written as DNA, the CDR3 is TGCAGTGCTAGCTCAAGCGGGGGAGACAATGAGCAGTTCTTC. Protein sequence: CSASSSGGDNEQFF.

A note on this clonotype: This may come from a read error, since a much larger clone is one base off. The chain is built from TRBV9 and TRBJ1-2, with 9 bases aligning to TRBD1. CDR3 size: 16 residues. CDR1 and CDR2 (germline): SGDLS, YYNGEE. V lost 0 bases to trimming and J lost 5 bases; unmatched junction nucleotides: 8. CDR3 DNA: TGTGCCAGCAGCGTAGGCGGGACAGGGAAAGGGTATGGCTACACCTTC. It yields the protein CASSVGGTGKGYGYTF.

This clonotype was recorded many times. V usage is TRBV9 and J usage is TRBJ2-7; 8 positions agree with TRBD1. V lost 5 bases, J lost 4 bases, and 11 bases stayed unmatched. The CDR3 totals 15 residues. CDR1 and CDR2 from the germline V gene are SGDLS and YYNGEE. The CDR3 is CASRKTRQGPYEQYF. CDR3 in DNA: TGTGCCAGCAGAAAAACAAGACAGGGGCCTTACGAGCAGTACTTC. The full variable domain, rest sourced from reference TRBV9 and TRBJ2-7, is DSGVTQTPKHLITATGQRVTLRCSPRSGDLSVYWYQQSLDQGLQFLIQYYNGEERAKGNILERFSAQQFPDLHSELNLSSLELGDSALYFCASRKTRQGPYEQYFGPGTRLTVT.

About this clonotype: The junction does not match germline at one end; this may be a read error. V is TRBV5-1 and J is TRBJ1-6; 8 bases are a match to TRBD1. The CDR3 is 14 amino acids. The V gene's germline CDR1 is SGHRS and CDR2 YFSETQ. The CDR3 spells CASSPGQGESPPHF. CDR3 bases: TGCGCCAGCAGCCCTGGACAGGGAGAGTCACCCCCCCACTTT.

As concerns this clonotype: This may be a read error, as it is one base from a much larger clone. The DNA for the CDR3 is TGCGCCAGCAGCGCCTGGACAGCAAGCTACGAGCAGTACTTC. Translating it yields CASSAWTASYEQYF. J is TRBJ2-7 and V is TRBV5-1, with TRBD1 as a possible D gene (6 bases). Germline CDR1 is SGHRS and CDR2 is YFSETQ. The CDR3 spans 14 residues. V lost 4 bases and J lost 3, with 14 bases in between.

This clonotype was recorded at least ten times. CDR3: CASSSSGTANSPLHF. CDR3 coding DNA: TGTGCCAGCAGCTCCTCCGGGACAGCCAATTCACCCCTCCACTTT. This rearrangement joins TRBV11-1 to TRBJ1-6; TRBD1 agrees at 7 bases. Germline-derived CDR1 and CDR2 are SGHAT and FQDESV (reference sequence). This CDR3 spans 15 amino acids. J was trimmed by 7 bases and V by 4 bases; bases with no gene match: 7.

This clonotype was picked up many times. CDR3 sequence (DNA): TGTGCCAGCAGCTTTCAAGCGGGGAAGCAAGAGACCCAGTACTTC. Its translation is CASSFQAGKQETQYF. The rearrangement joins TRBV7-2 to TRBJ2-5; the match to TRBD2 covers 7 bases. CDR3 length equals 15 residues. Germline trimming cut 3 bases from V and 2 bases from J; bases unmatched to any gene: 6. CDR1 is SGHTA and CDR2 is FQGNSA in the germline V gene.

Details on this clonotype: Possible read error: a much larger clone is one base away. This chain links TRBV20-1 with TRBJ2-7, with 13 bases that match TRBD2. The CDR3 covers 19 residues. Germline-derived CDR1 and CDR2 are DFQATT and SNEGSKA (reference sequence). The CDR3 DNA reads as TGCAGTGCTACCGATACAAGCGGGACTAGCGGGAAGACCCCCAGCGAGCGGTACTTC. Protein sequence: CSATDTSGTSGKTPSERYF.

This clonotype was counted ten times or more. The chain is built from TRBV27 and TRBJ2-4, with D tentatively TRBD1 or TRBD2 (5 bases each). V was trimmed by 4 bases and J by 1 base, leaving 17 bases between them. Germline CDR1 reads MNHEY; CDR2 reads SMNVEV (reference sequence). This CDR3 is 17 amino acids long. The CDR3 nucleotides are TGTGCCAGCAGTTCAGGGTCCGGGGCGGGCGCCAAAAACATTCAGTACTTC. Translation: CASSSGSGAGAKNIQYF.

On this clonotype: A much larger clone differs from this one at a single base, so this may be a read error. This chain links TRBV7-3 with TRBJ2-3; D gene unclear. From germline, CDR1 is SGHTA and CDR2 FQGTGA. This CDR3 has 12 residues. The chain's CDR3 is CASSGATDMQYF. Here the CDR3 DNA reads TGTGCCAGCAGCGGCGCCACAGATATGCAGTATTTT.

Details on this clonotype: A much more abundant neighbour one base away suggests this may be a read error. The chain couples TRBV10-3 to TRBJ2-1, with 10 bases that match TRBD2. The CDR3 loop spans 13 amino acids. The V gene end was trimmed by 9 bases and the J gene end by 10 bases; junction bases not matched to a gene: 9. CDR1 is ENHRY and CDR2 is SYGVKD in the germline V gene. The CDR3 region has the DNA TGTGCCATAGGACTAGCGGCACATAACGAGCAGTTCTTC. Encoded protein: CAIGLAAHNEQFF.